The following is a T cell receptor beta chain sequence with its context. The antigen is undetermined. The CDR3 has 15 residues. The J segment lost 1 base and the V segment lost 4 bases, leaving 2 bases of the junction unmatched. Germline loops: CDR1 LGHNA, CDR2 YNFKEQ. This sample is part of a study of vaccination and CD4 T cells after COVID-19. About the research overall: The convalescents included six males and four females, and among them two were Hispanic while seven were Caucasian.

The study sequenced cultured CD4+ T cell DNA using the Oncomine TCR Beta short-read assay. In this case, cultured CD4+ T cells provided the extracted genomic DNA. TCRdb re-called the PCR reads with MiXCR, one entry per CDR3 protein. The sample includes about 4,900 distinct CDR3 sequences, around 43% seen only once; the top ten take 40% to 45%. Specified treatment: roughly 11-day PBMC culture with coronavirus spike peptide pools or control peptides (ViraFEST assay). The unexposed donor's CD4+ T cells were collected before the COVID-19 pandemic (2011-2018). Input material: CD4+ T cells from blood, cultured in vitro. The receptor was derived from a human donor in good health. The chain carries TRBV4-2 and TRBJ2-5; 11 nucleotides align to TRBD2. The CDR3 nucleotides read TGTGCCAGCAGCCGGGGGACTAGCGGCCAAGAGACCCAGTACTTC. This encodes CASSRGTSGQETQYF.